This T cell receptor (beta chain) was recovered during a study of T cell responses to AZD1222 COVID-19 vaccine. Points from the study as a whole: Once two AZD1222 doses were given, Spike-specific TCR breadth and depth went up. Close to half of all spike-specific TCRs reportedly target regions of the variants that are unmutated.

Assay used: immunoSEQ multiplex PCR; TCRdb lists only in-frame clones, some missing. This sample carries around 220,000 clones, 90% to 95% of them seen once, and the ten largest clones take about 1.5%. This clone was found once. Its matching antigen is unknown. This clonotype was obtained from an adult who received the MenACWY meningococcal vaccine as a control. The sample here was peripheral blood, taken 28 days after the second dose of the MenACWY control vaccine.

Here the CDR3 DNA reads TGTGCCATCAGTGAGACCGCAGGGTCCCACGAGCAGTACTTC. Its protein product is CAISETAGSHEQYF. The J gene is TRBJ2-7, the V gene TRBV10-3; possible D gene TRBD1, 5 bases. Germline-derived CDR1 and CDR2 are ENHRY and SYGVKD. The CDR3 runs 14 residues. V was pared by 2 bases and J by 5 bases, with 13 bases between.